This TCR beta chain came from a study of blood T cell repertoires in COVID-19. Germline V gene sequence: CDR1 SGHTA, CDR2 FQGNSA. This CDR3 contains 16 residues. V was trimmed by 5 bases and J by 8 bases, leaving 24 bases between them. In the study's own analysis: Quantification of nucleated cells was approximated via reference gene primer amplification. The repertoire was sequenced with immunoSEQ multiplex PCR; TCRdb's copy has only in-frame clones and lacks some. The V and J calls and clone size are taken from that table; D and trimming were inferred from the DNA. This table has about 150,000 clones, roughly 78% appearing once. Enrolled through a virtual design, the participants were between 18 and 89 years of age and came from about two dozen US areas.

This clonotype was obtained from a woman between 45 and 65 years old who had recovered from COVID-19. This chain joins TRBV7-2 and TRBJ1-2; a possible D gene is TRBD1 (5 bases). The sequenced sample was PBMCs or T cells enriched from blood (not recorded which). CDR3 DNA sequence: TGTGCCAGCAGCGGGGCTTCAGTCGGCGCGATGAGGGGCTACACCTTC. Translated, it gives CASSGASVGAMRGYTF.